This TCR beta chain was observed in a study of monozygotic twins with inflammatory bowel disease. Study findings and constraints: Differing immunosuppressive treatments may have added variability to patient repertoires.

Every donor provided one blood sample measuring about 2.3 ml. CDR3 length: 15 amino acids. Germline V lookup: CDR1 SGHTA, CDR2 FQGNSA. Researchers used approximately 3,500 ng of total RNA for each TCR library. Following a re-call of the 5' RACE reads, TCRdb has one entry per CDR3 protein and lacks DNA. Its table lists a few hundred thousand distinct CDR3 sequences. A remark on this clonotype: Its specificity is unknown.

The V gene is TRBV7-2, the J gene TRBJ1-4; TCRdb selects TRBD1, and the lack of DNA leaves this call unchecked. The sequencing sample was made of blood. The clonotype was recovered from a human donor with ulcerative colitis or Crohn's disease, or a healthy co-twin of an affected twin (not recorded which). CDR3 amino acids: CASSVGEGLREKLFF.